These T cell receptor beta chains were read from a single sample in a study of control samples from healthy donors and cancer patients. Only in-frame clones appear in the TCRdb table, and some are missing; sequencing was by immunoSEQ multiplex PCR. The repertoire holds 100,000 to 150,000 clones, roughly 86% seen once, with approximately 7.5% in the top ten. Input material: PBMCs. The source of these receptors is a man in his fifties with head and neck cancer. The CDR3 runs from the conserved cysteine through the conserved F or W.

>TRBV9|TRBJ2-1
CASSVGTGGMYEQFF
>TRBV19|TRBJ2-7
CASSIGTRSSYEQYF
>TRBV7-9|TRBJ2-7
CASSPQLGEVFREQYF
>TRBV4-1|TRBJ2-1
CASSQVLAGGVSLNEQFF
>TRBV7-6|TRBJ2-6
CASSRSGSSGANVLTF
>TRBV9|TRBJ1-6
CASSVEGRTSPLHF
>TRBV5-6|TRBJ2-7
CASSLRTGLHF
>TRBV5-1|TRBJ2-1
CASSRLGTSGYNEQFF
>TRBV5-5|TRBJ1-2
CASSYPGQFNYGYTF
>TRBV4-1|TRBJ1-1
CASSQDWVGEAFF
>TRBV19|TRBJ2-2
CASSIEVNTGELFF
>TRBV14|TRBJ2-2
CASSQQAGSTGELFF
>TRBV29-1|TRBJ1-5
CSVVGTPDVVGHF
>TRBV18|TRBJ1-6
CASSPWTGSYNSPLHF
>TRBV7-9|TRBJ1-5
CASSLGVGERHQPQHF
>TRBV11-2|TRBJ1-6
CASSLDGLGIGSPLHF
>TRBV5-3|TRBJ1-2
CARSYWTGRNYGYTF
>TRBV15|TRBJ2-7
CATSSLIRQGVNYEQYF
>TRBV24-1|TRBJ1-1
CATSVLTDENTEAFF
>TRBV12-3/TRBV12-4|TRBJ1-3
CASSSGLVAIYF
>TRBV11-2|TRBJ1-3
CASRQISGNTIYF
>TRBV7-9|TRBJ2-3
CASSLLAGTLDTQYF
>TRBV20-1|TRBJ2-1
CSASRTSWGEQFF
>TRBV19|TRBJ2-3
CASSSSGVRNTQYF
>TRBV2|TRBJ2-3
CASSQGTGQNSGDTQYF
>TRBV5-5|TRBJ1-5
CASSSQGDPNQPQHF
>TRBV28|TRBJ2-7
CASSIGTSGAYEQYF
>TRBV12-5|TRBJ2-1
CASGLPGMSSYNEQFF
>TRBV11-2|TRBJ2-2
CASSLVRLRGGGELFF
>TRBV6-5|TRBJ2-7
CASRGGYEQYF
>TRBV5-5|TRBJ2-7
CASSLSGSSYEQYF
>TRBV2|TRBJ2-7
CASSRPREGLSYEQYF
>TRBV7-6|TRBJ2-1
CASSYGQEQFF
>TRBV28|TRBJ1-2
CASRKRDRGLFDYGYTF
>TRBV5-4|TRBJ2-1
CASSLEEGVREQFF
>TRBV28|TRBJ1-1
CASSLTFEAFF